This TCR beta chain was documented in a study of cytomegalovirus exposure and HLA in healthy donors. Study information: Earlier sequencing of 150 million to 200 million T cells yielded roughly 100 million unique TCR beta sequences. Study-level findings and limits: Later analysis identified several of the most significant clusters that appeared linked to common viral pathogens.

Germline values: CDR1 MDHEN, CDR2 SYDVKM. The CDR3 spans 15 residues. With 6 bases clipped from V and 5 bases from J, the junction kept 10 bases outside the gene matches. A multiplex PCR was run with 60 Vbeta primers and 13 Jbeta primers. The repertoire was sequenced with immunoSEQ multiplex PCR; TCRdb's copy has only in-frame clones and lacks some. The sample lists some 150,000 clones, roughly nine tenths seen once, with 0.85% in the top ten. With regard to this clone: Its cognate antigen is unknown.

The genes are TRBV28 and TRBJ2-1; 7 nucleotides line up with TRBD2. The sample was PBMCs. The clonotype comes from a woman aged 25 to 39 in good health and CMV-seronegative. Written as DNA, the CDR3 is TGTGCCAGCAGCCCCTCGGGACTAACCAACAATGAGCAGTTCTTC. It encodes CASSPSGLTNNEQFF.